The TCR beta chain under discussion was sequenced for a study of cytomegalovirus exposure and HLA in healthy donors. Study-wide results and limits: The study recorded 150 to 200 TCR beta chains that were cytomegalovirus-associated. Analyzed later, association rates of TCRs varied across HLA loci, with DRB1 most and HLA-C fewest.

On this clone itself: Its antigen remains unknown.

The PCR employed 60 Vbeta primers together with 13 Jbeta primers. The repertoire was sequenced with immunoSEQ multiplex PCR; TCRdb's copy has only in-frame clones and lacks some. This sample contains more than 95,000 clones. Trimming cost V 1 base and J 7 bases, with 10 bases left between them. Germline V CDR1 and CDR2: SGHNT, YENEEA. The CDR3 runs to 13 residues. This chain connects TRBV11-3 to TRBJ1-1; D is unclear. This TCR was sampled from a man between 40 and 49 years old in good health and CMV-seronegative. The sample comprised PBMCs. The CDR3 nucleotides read TGTGCCAGCAGCTTAGGGTCTCCGGGTGAAGCTTTCTTT. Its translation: CASSLGSPGEAFF. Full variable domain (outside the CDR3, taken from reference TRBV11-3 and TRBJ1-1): EAGVVQSPRYKIIEKKQPVAFWCNPISGHNTLYWYLQNLGQGPELLIRYENEEAVDDSQLPKDRFSAERLKGVDSTLKIQPAELGDSAVYLCASSLGSPGEAFFGQGTRLTVV.